This TCR beta chain originates from a study of spatial heterogeneity in lung cancer. The time point was: blood at routine non-recurrence follow-up after resection. Sequencing covered unsorted whole RNA taken from tumor, nontumor lung or frozen PBMC. This clonotype showed up many times. Each molecule of TCR cDNA was tagged with one unique molecular identifier. TCRdb independently ran MiXCR on the 5' RACE reads; one entry per CDR3 protein. The table records approximately 56,000 distinct CDR3 sequences, about 7.4% of them present only once. CDR3 length: 13 amino acids. Germline values: CDR1 SGHTA, CDR2 FQGNSA. Deletions cut 3 bases from V and 4 bases from J, with 9 bases between.

The source material was PBMCs, sampled at follow-up. The chain employs TRBV7-2 and TRBJ2-5, with D hard to call. This TCR was sampled from a female donor with early-stage non-small cell lung cancer. This chain's CDR3 is CASSFIPSETQYF. The CDR3 DNA reads as TGTGCCAGCAGCTTTATCCCCTCAGAGACCCAGTACTTC.